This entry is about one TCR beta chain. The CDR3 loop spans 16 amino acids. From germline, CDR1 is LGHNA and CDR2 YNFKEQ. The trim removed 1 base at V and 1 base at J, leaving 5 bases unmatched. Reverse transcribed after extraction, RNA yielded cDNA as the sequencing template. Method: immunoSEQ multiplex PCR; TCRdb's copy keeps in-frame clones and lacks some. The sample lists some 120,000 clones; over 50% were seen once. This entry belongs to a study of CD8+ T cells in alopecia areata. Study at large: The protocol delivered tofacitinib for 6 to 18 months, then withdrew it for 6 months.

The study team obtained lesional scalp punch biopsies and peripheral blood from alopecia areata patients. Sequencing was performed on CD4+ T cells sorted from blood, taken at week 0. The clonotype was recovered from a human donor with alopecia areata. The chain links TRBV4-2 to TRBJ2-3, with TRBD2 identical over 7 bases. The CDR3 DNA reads TGTGCCAGCAGCCAAGTCAGGGAGGGTGGCACAGATACGCAGTATTTT. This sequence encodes CASSQVREGGTDTQYF.